This T cell receptor (beta chain) was sequenced during a study of blood T cell repertoires in COVID-19. Looking at the study overall: Whether acute or convalescent, the COVID-19 samples came from the United States, Italy and Spain. PBMCs, B-cell-depleted T cells, or T cells provided the cDNA or gDNA that made up the material.

In the original processing: For nucleated cells, counts were estimated from reference gene primer amplification. Assay: immunoSEQ multiplex PCR; the TCRdb copy retains only in-frame clones and omits some. That table gives V, J and clone size, and the DNA gave D and trimming. The table records approximately 120,000 clones, around 81% of them present only once. Germline V gives CDR1 LGHDT, CDR2 YNNKEL (reference sequence). V was pared by 3 bases and J by 4 bases, with 9 bases between. The CDR3 is 13 amino acids. The rearrangement joins TRBV3-1 (or the pseudogene TRBV3-2) to TRBJ1-2; perhaps TRBD1 as D (6 bases). The specimen sequenced was peripheral blood. The TCR comes from a human donor in a cohort sampled during active COVID-19. The CDR3 region has the DNA TGTGCCAGCAGCCAGGGGGCGTCCTATGGCTACACCTTC. Protein sequence: CASSQGASYGYTF.